This T cell receptor beta chain was identified in a study of tumor-infiltrating lymphocytes in primary liver carcinoma. Study-level background: Resecting the tumor surgically was how the patients' primary liver carcinoma was treated.

This clonotype occurred a few times. Its specificity is unknown. Study-wide points: The study used bulk unsorted samples and so did not compare CD4+ and CD8+ repertoires. A significantly higher top-250-clone fraction was found in tumors than in blood (p = 0.039).

The trim removed 7 bases at V and 8 bases at J, leaving 14 bases unmatched. The CDR3 totals 15 residues. Germline V lookup: CDR1 MNHEY, CDR2 SVGEGT. Alongside blood RNA obtained from unsorted whole blood, germline DNA was also extracted. Chronic HBV infection affected patients, none of whom had received treatment. The investigators made TCR beta cDNA from roughly 0.55 ug total RNA, using a constant-region primer. Three nested multiplex PCR rounds, a slightly modified ARM-PCR, produced the libraries for TCR beta. For roughly 11 cycles apiece, the opening two PCR rounds ran with TRBV1-TRBV30 forward primers and a C-beta reverse primer. MiXCR was run by TCRdb on the multiplex PCR reads, yielding one entry per CDR3 protein. Of hundreds of thousands of distinct CDR3 sequences in the sample, around three fifths were seen once.

The rearrangement joins TRBV6-2 or TRBV6-3 to TRBJ2-1; TRBD2 matches 7 bases. Sequencing used peripheral blood. This receptor was taken from a woman in her 30s with primary liver carcinoma and hepatitis B virus infection. CDR3 nucleotide sequence: TGTGCCAGCAACAACAGGACTAGAGAATACGATGAGCAGTTCTTC. Its protein is CASNNRTREYDEQFF.